A single sample gave rise to the 3 T cell receptor beta chains below, sequenced in a study of cytomegalovirus exposure and HLA in healthy donors. The PCR contained 60 Vbeta and 13 Jbeta primers. The repertoire was sequenced with immunoSEQ multiplex PCR; TCRdb's copy has only in-frame clones and lacks some. Here the sample table reports roughly 120,000 clones. Sequences were obtained from PBMCs. The receptors come from a man between 18 and 35 years old in good health and CMV-seronegative.

J is TRBJ1-2 and V is TRBV19; D is perhaps TRBD1 (5 bases). V was pared by 9 bases and J by 4 bases, with 21 bases between. The CDR3 has 15 amino acids. Germline CDR1 is LNHDA and CDR2 is SQIVND (reference sequence). The CDR3 spells CASQGPFGSVYGYTF. Written as DNA, the CDR3 is TGTGCCAGCCAGGGTCCTTTCGGGAGTGTCTATGGCTACACCTTC.

The chain employs TRBV19 and TRBJ1-6; TRBD1 agrees at 8 bases. Looked up from germline, CDR1 is LNHDA and CDR2 is SQIVND (reference sequence). This CDR3 has 15 residues. The V and J ends lost 5 bases and 7 bases, in that order; junction bases with no gene match: 7. CDR3 loop: CASSPRQGQNSPLHF. In DNA form, the CDR3 reads TGTGCCAGTAGTCCTCGACAGGGGCAGAATTCACCCCTCCACTTT.

The V call is TRBV5-4, the J call TRBJ1-2; TRBD1 agrees at 8 bases. The CDR3 consists of 15 residues. Germline trimming cut 0 bases from V and 8 bases from J; bases unmatched to any gene: 9. Looked up from germline, CDR1 is SGHNT and CDR2 is YYREEE (reference sequence). The CDR3 spells CASSLGQGAVKGYTF. The CDR3 bases are TGTGCCAGCAGCTTGGGGCAGGGGGCAGTAAAAGGCTACACCTTC.